Below, 24 T cell receptor beta chains from the same sample are listed, as sequenced in a study of blood T cell repertoires in COVID-19. Clones were read by immunoSEQ multiplex PCR, and TCRdb kept only the in-frame ones, dropping some. Here the sample spans roughly 200,000 clones, about 88% being singletons. Sequencing was done on a sample of peripheral blood. The source of these receptors is a middle-aged man with COVID-19, enrolled during active disease.

The chain links TRBV4-1 to TRBJ2-3; D possibly corresponds to TRBD1 (6 bases). Germline V gene data show CDR1 as MGHRA and CDR2 as YSYEKL. This CDR3 is 16 amino acids long. Trimming removed 1 base at V and 2 bases at J, with 13 bases between. As DNA, the CDR3 is TGCGCCAGCAGCCAAGTCAACAGGGTATACACAGATACGCAGTATTTT. This codes for CASSQVNRVYTDTQYF.

This clone was seen just once. V is TRBV19 and J is TRBJ1-1; possibly TRBD1 for D (6 bases). CDR1 is LNHDA and CDR2 is SQIVND in the germline V gene (reference sequence). This CDR3 contains 15 residues. Trimming cost V 4 bases and J 5 bases, with 17 bases left between them. The CDR3 protein is CASSTFTGRETEAFF. CDR3 DNA sequence: TGTGCCAGTAGTACCTTCACAGGGAGGGAGACTGAAGCTTTCTTT.

The gene calls are TRBV19 and TRBJ2-1, with 7 bases that match TRBD2. The CDR3 sequence is 16 residues long. The V gene's germline CDR1 is LNHDA and CDR2 SQIVND (reference sequence). V gave up 5 bases and J gave up 2 bases; unmatched junction bases: 9. The chain's CDR3 is CASSPGSGVPYNEQFF. The CDR3, as DNA: TGTGCCAGTAGTCCTGGGAGCGGGGTCCCCTACAATGAGCAGTTCTTC.

The chain combines TRBV11-2 with TRBJ1-4, with D perhaps matching TRBD1 (6 bases). This CDR3 has 14 residues. Germline values: CDR1 SGHAT, CDR2 FQNNGV. Trimming pared 1 base from V and 7 bases from J, leaving 10 bases between. The CDR3 reads CASSLGQGPEKLFF. As DNA, the CDR3 is TGTGCCAGCAGCTTAGGCCAGGGGCCTGAAAAACTGTTTTTT.

This clone was seen a handful of times. The chain joins TRBV5-1 to TRBJ2-2, with 7 bases lining up with TRBD2. The CDR3 contains 16 residues. The V and J ends lost 3 bases and 7 bases, in that order; junction bases with no gene match: 12. Germline V gene sequence: CDR1 SGHRS, CDR2 YFSETQ. The CDR3 nucleotides are TGCGCCAGCAGCTGGGGACTAACCGACGTCAGCGGGGAGCTGTTTTTT. As protein: CASSWGLTDVSGELFF.

This rearrangement joins TRBV3-1 (or the pseudogene TRBV3-2) to TRBJ2-4; TRBD1 agrees at 10 bases. Germline CDR1 reads LGHDT; CDR2 reads YNNKEL (reference sequence). V lost 0 bases and J lost 4; bases outside the gene matches: 0. This CDR3 has 15 amino acids. CDR3 region: CASSQEGQGKNIQYF. The CDR3 DNA sequence: TGTGCCAGCAGCCAAGAGGGACAGGGGAAAAACATTCAGTACTTC.

CDR3 in amino acids: CASKAGQNTDTQYF. The CDR3 DNA sequence: TGTGCCAGCAAGGCGGGACAGAACACAGATACGCAGTATTTT. V and J are TRBV9 and TRBJ2-3; weak D call: TRBD1 (7 bases). The CDR3 sequence is 14 residues long. V was cut by 6 bases and J by 2 bases, with 13 bases left in between. CDR1 and CDR2 (germline): SGDLS, YYNGEE. Together with reference TRBV9 and TRBJ2-3, the CDR3 gives the full variable domain: DSGVTQTPKHLITATGQRVTLRCSPRSGDLSVYWYQQSLDQGLQFLIQYYNGEERAKGNILERFSAQQFPDLHSELNLSSLELGDSALYFCASKAGQNTDTQYFGPGTRLTVL.

The chain employs TRBV27 and TRBJ2-5; 8 nucleotides line up with TRBD1. Germline V lookup: CDR1 MNHEY, CDR2 SMNVEV (reference sequence). This CDR3 is 15 amino acids long. With V trimmed by 8 bases and J by 5 bases, 13 bases remained unmatched. CDR3 nucleotide sequence: TGTGCCAGCGCGTCAGGGGGCTGGGATGAGGAGACCCAGTACTTC. Amino acid sequence: CASASGGWDEETQYF.

The chain joins TRBV18 to TRBJ1-2, with 10 bases that match TRBD1. Germline-derived CDR1 and CDR2 are KGHSH and LQKENI. The CDR3 totals 14 residues. V lost 2 bases and J lost 8; bases outside the gene matches: 5. The CDR3 nucleotides are TGTGCCAGCTCACCAACCGGGACAGGGGACGGCTACACCTTC. This codes for CASSPTGTGDGYTF.

The chain links TRBV24-1 to TRBJ1-2, with 7 bases fitting TRBD1. Trimming took 7 bases from V and 0 from J; bases not matched to a gene: 1. The CDR3 length is 13 residues. The V gene's germline CDR1 is KGHDR and CDR2 SFDVKD. The CDR3 DNA reads TGTGCCACCAGCACAGGGGCTAACTATGGCTACACCTTC. Its protein product is CATSTGANYGYTF.

The chain recombines TRBV5-8 with TRBJ1-5; D remains ambiguous. This CDR3 is built from 14 residues. The V end lost 1 base, the J end lost 0 bases, and 5 bases lay between the germline ends. Germline values: CDR1 SGHTS, CDR2 YDEGEE. CDR3 sequence (DNA): TGTGCCAGCAGCTTGTTAAATAGCAATCAGCCCCAGCATTTT. Translated, it gives CASSLLNSNQPQHF.

Details on this clone: The identical CDR3 is also encoded by other nucleotide sequences in the sample. The chain links TRBV3-1 (or the pseudogene TRBV3-2) to TRBJ1-5; D possibly corresponds to TRBD1 (5 bases). There are 14 residues in the CDR3. The ends were cut back, 3 bases at V and 4 bases at J, with 10 bases in the middle. Germline lookup yields CDR1 LGHDT and CDR2 YNNKEL (reference sequence). CDR3 coding DNA: TGTGCCAGCAGCCAGGGGGGAGGGAATCAGCCCCAGCATTTT. This sequence encodes CASSQGGGNQPQHF.

This chain connects TRBV2 to TRBJ2-2; perhaps TRBD1 as D (5 bases). From germline, CDR1 is SNHLY and CDR2 FYNNEI. The CDR3 extends over 15 amino acids. Trimming took off 6 bases at V and 4 bases at J, with 15 bases between the two ends. CDR3 protein: CASREQTVFTGELFF. The CDR3 DNA is TGTGCCAGCAGAGAACAGACAGTATTCACCGGGGAGCTGTTTTTT. The full variable domain, completed using reference TRBV2 and TRBJ2-2, is EPEVTQTPSHQVTQMGQEVILRCVPISNHLYFYWYRQILGQKVEFLVSFYNNEISEKSEIFDDQFSVERPDGSNFTLKIRSTKLEDSAMYFCASREQTVFTGELFFGEGSRLTVL.

This rearrangement joins TRBV28 to TRBJ1-1; the D gene is possibly TRBD1 (5 bases). The CDR3 covers 12 residues. Trimming left V 3 bases short and J 8 bases short, with 10 bases between. Per the germline V gene, CDR1 is MDHEN and CDR2 is SYDVKM. Here the CDR3 DNA reads TGTGCCAGCAGTTTGCGGGGGGGAGAAGCTTTCTTT. This gives the protein CASSLRGGEAFF. Together with reference TRBV28 and TRBJ1-1, the CDR3 gives the full variable domain: DVKVTQSSRYLVKRTGEKVFLECVQDMDHENMFWYRQDPGLGLRLIYFSYDVKMKEKGDIPEGYSVSREKKERFSLILESASTNQTSMYLCASSLRGGEAFFGQGTRLTVV.

This clone showed up just a few times. The chain joins TRBV6-2 or TRBV6-3 to TRBJ2-3, with 10 bases lining up with TRBD1. Germline V gene data show CDR1 as MNHEY and CDR2 as SVGEGT. The CDR3 sequence is 14 residues long. V lost 4 bases and J lost 4; bases outside the gene matches: 2. The CDR3 sequence is CASSWDRGPDTQYF. CDR3 DNA sequence: TGTGCCAGCAGTTGGGACAGGGGCCCAGATACGCAGTATTTT.

This clone was counted a single time. This chain links TRBV7-9 with TRBJ2-3; 12 positions match TRBD1. Germline V gene sequence: CDR1 SEHNR, CDR2 FQNEAQ (reference sequence). CDR3 length: 15 amino acids. The V segment lost 6 bases and the J segment 3 bases; nucleotides outside the gene matches: 4. As DNA, the CDR3 is TGTGCCAGCAGGGAGGGACAGGGGGCAACAGATACGCAGTATTTT. Translated: CASREGQGATDTQYF.

This chain uses TRBV19 with TRBJ2-7; the D gene is possibly TRBD2 (6 bases). With 7 bases removed from V and 0 bases from J, the gap between germline ends came to 16 bases. This CDR3 is built from 15 residues. From germline, CDR1 is LNHDA and CDR2 SQIVND (reference sequence). The CDR3 region is CASTRGGEYSYEQYF. DNA of the CDR3: TGTGCCAGTACGCGTGGCGGGGAATACTCCTACGAGCAGTACTTC.

The gene calls are TRBV3-1 (or the pseudogene TRBV3-2) and TRBJ2-7; no firm D call. Per the germline V gene, CDR1 is LGHDT and CDR2 is YNNKEL (reference sequence). Trimming left V 4 bases short and J 3 bases short, with 16 bases between. There are 15 residues in the CDR3. Written as DNA, the CDR3 is TGTGCCAGCAGCCTTAGACTGATGGGTTTCTACGAGCAGTACTTC. Amino acids: CASSLRLMGFYEQYF.

The J gene is TRBJ2-1, the V gene TRBV6-1, with D maybe TRBD1 (6 bases). Germline-derived CDR1 and CDR2 are MNHNS and SASEGT. Trimming stripped 3 bases from V and 2 bases from J, with 11 bases between. The CDR3 runs to 15 residues. In DNA form, the CDR3 reads TGTGCCAGCAGTGACAGGGGAGTCACCTACAATGAGCAGTTCTTC. Translating gives CASSDRGVTYNEQFF.

This clone was recorded once. The chain has TRBV9 and TRBJ2-7; 8 bases are a match to TRBD1. Germline CDR1 and CDR2: SGDLS and YYNGEE. The CDR3 covers 15 residues. With 0 bases clipped from V and 0 bases from J, the junction kept 2 bases outside the gene matches. CDR3 sequence (DNA): TGTGCCAGCAGCGTAGGACAGGGGAACTCCTACGAGCAGTACTTC. As protein: CASSVGQGNSYEQYF. The full variable domain, in which reference TRBV9 and TRBJ2-7 provide the parts outside the CDR3, is DSGVTQTPKHLITATGQRVTLRCSPRSGDLSVYWYQQSLDQGLQFLIQYYNGEERAKGNILERFSAQQFPDLHSELNLSSLELGDSALYFCASSVGQGNSYEQYFGPGTRLTVT.

This chain links TRBV6-1 with TRBJ1-2, with D maybe TRBD1 (6 bases). V shed 3 bases and J shed 1 base, with 9 bases lying between them. Germline-derived CDR1 and CDR2 are MNHNS and SASEGT. This CDR3 is 14 amino acids long. CDR3 loop: CASSEGTHNYGYTF. DNA for the CDR3: TGTGCCAGCAGTGAGGGGACACATAACTATGGCTACACCTTC.

The chain is built from TRBV5-1 and TRBJ2-3; the match to TRBD1 covers 8 bases. Germline V lookup: CDR1 SGHRS, CDR2 YFSETQ. This CDR3 is built from 15 residues. The ends lost 4 bases at V and 0 bases at J; junction bases unmatched: 4. The CDR3 region has the DNA TGCGCCAGCAGCCAGACAGGGGATAGCACAGATACGCAGTATTTT. Translation gives CASSQTGDSTDTQYF. Based on the CDR3 plus reference TRBV5-1 and TRBJ2-3, the full variable domain is KAGVTQTPRYLIKTRGQQVTLSCSPISGHRSVSWYQQTPGQGLQFLFEYFSETQRNKGNFPGRFSGRQFSNSRSEMNVSTLELGDSALYLCASSQTGDSTDTQYFGPGTRLTVL.

The V call is TRBV9, the J call TRBJ2-3, with 10 positions matching TRBD1. The CDR3 has 16 amino acids. Germline V gives CDR1 SGDLS, CDR2 YYNGEE. V was clipped by 4 bases and J by 5 bases; unmatched bases: 10. The CDR3 DNA reads as TGTGCCAGCAGCAAACGACAGGGGGCGCTTGGAGATACGCAGTATTTT. Protein product: CASSKRQGALGDTQYF. The full variable domain, in which reference TRBV9 and TRBJ2-3 provide the parts outside the CDR3, is DSGVTQTPKHLITATGQRVTLRCSPRSGDLSVYWYQQSLDQGLQFLIQYYNGEERAKGNILERFSAQQFPDLHSELNLSSLELGDSALYFCASSKRQGALGDTQYFGPGTRLTVL.

The chain has TRBV27 and TRBJ2-1, with 10 bases aligning to TRBD1. This CDR3 has 15 amino acids. Germline CDR1 and CDR2: MNHEY and SMNVEV (reference sequence). J was trimmed by 3 bases and V by 6 bases; bases with no gene match: 5. CDR3 sequence reads: CASRSTGGNYNEQFF. The DNA of the CDR3 is TGTGCCAGCAGATCGACAGGGGGCAACTACAATGAGCAGTTCTTC.